The 23 T cell receptor beta chains listed next were all sequenced from one sample in a study of T cell responses to AZD1222 COVID-19 vaccine. Sequenced by immunoSEQ multiplex PCR; TCRdb stores in-frame clones only, minus some. Of 150,000 to 200,000 clones detected, roughly 90% appear once; the ten largest clones hold more than 1.5%. Sequencing was performed on peripheral blood, taken 28 days after the second AZD1222 dose. These TCRs come from an adult who received the AZD1222 COVID-19 vaccine.

There are a few counts of this clone. This chain uses TRBV2 with TRBJ1-2, with a possible D match to TRBD1 (5 bases). Germline V CDR1 and CDR2: SNHLY, FYNNEI. This CDR3 spans 13 amino acids. V gave up 5 bases and J gave up 2 bases, with 9 bases separating them. The CDR3 reads CASSSDNNYGYTF. Written as DNA, the CDR3 is TGTGCCAGCAGTTCGGACAACAACTATGGCTACACCTTC.

The rearrangement joins TRBV5-1 to TRBJ1-5; D not certain. This CDR3 has 17 amino acids. Germline-derived CDR1 and CDR2 are SGHRS and YFSETQ. Trimming shortened V by 0 bases and J by 4 bases, and 17 bases separated the two germline ends. CDR3 DNA sequence: TGCGCCAGCAGCTTGGAAAGGGCCAGGTTAATAAATCAGCCCCAGCATTTT. Translated, it gives CASSLERARLINQPQHF.

The V call is TRBV5-1, the J call TRBJ2-7, with D hard to call. The germline gives CDR1 SGHRS, CDR2 YFSETQ. V dropped 4 bases and J dropped 3 bases, with 14 bases sitting between them. The CDR3 has 14 amino acids. CDR3 DNA: TGCGCCAGCAGCCCACAAGCTCTTGGCTACGAGCAGTACTTC. It translates to CASSPQALGYEQYF.

This clone was found once. The chain has TRBV18 and TRBJ1-1; 11 bases fit TRBD1. V dropped 4 bases and J dropped 11; count of bases not matched to a gene: 12. CDR1 and CDR2 from the germline V gene are KGHSH and LQKENI. The length of the CDR3 is 15 residues. The DNA for the CDR3 is TGTGCCAGCTCACTTCCCGGGACAGGGGGTAGATCGGCTTTCTTT. Translating gives CASSLPGTGGRSAFF. Full variable domain (remainder filled in from reference TRBV18 and TRBJ1-1): NAGVMQNPRHLVRRRGQEARLRCSPMKGHSHVYWYRQLPEEGLKFMVYLQKENIIDESGMPKERFSAEFPKEGPSILRIQQVVRGDSAAYFCASSLPGTGGRSAFFGQGTRLTVV.

V gene TRBV3-1 (or the pseudogene TRBV3-2) combines with J gene TRBJ2-7; tentative D call: TRBD2 (5 bases). Per germline, CDR1 LGHDT and CDR2 YNNKEL (reference sequence). Trimming shortened V by 0 bases and J by 2 bases, and 8 bases separated the two germline ends. The CDR3 is made up of 14 amino acids. The CDR3 protein is CASSQDLAPYEQYF. CDR3 coding DNA: TGTGCCAGCAGCCAAGATCTAGCCCCCTACGAGCAGTACTTC.

This chain uses TRBV1 with TRBJ2-2; the DNA was not used to check the table's D call, TRBD2. TRBV1 is deemed a pseudogene. CDR3 length: 17 amino acids. The DNA for the CDR3 is TGCACCAGCAGCCAAGAAGGAGCGGGAGGCGAAACCGGGGAGCTGTTTTTT. Translation: CTSSQEGAGGETGELFF.

The V call is TRBV11-3, the J call TRBJ1-5, with D tentatively TRBD1 (5 bases). Germline V lookup: CDR1 SGHNT, CDR2 YENEEA. V lost 5 bases and J 6 bases, leaving 20 bases between the germline ends. The CDR3 loop spans 16 amino acids. The CDR3 reads CASSPAWGRRIQPQHF. CDR3 DNA: TGTGCCAGCAGCCCAGCCTGGGGGAGGAGGATTCAGCCCCAGCATTTT.

The genes are TRBV19 and TRBJ2-1; D gene ambiguous. CDR1 is LNHDA, CDR2 SQIVND, per germline (reference sequence). The V end was cut by 6 bases, the J end by 5 bases, with 8 bases between. CDR3 length: 12 residues. The CDR3 protein is CASRGRHNEQFF. The CDR3 DNA is TGTGCCAGTAGGGGCAGACACAATGAGCAGTTCTTC. Variable domain in full (rest from reference TRBV19 and TRBJ2-1): DGGITQSPKYLFRKEGQNVTLSCEQNLNHDAMYWYRQDPGQGLRLIYYSQIVNDFQKGDIAEGYSVSREKKESFPLTVTSAQKNPTAFYLCASRGRHNEQFFGPGTRLTVL.

The J gene is TRBJ2-1, the V gene TRBV29-1; no definite D call. This CDR3 is 14 amino acids long. V lost 7 bases to trimming and J lost 0 bases, with 13 bases between them. Germline assignment: CDR1 SQVTM and CDR2 ANQGSEA. The CDR3 nucleotides read TGCAGCGCGGATGACTGGAGCTCCTACAATGAGCAGTTCTTC. This sequence encodes CSADDWSSYNEQFF.

This rearrangement joins TRBV9 to TRBJ2-1; 10 bases are shared with TRBD1. The CDR3 has 15 residues. Per the germline V gene, CDR1 is SGDLS and CDR2 is YYNGEE. V gave up 4 bases and J gave up 2 bases; unmatched junction bases: 3. The CDR3 region has the DNA TGTGCCAGCAGCCCCGGGACAGGGGCCTACAATGAGCAGTTCTTC. Encoded protein: CASSPGTGAYNEQFF.

This chain connects TRBV27 to TRBJ2-1, with TRBD2 identical over 10 bases. Germline V gene sequence: CDR1 MNHEY, CDR2 SMNVEV (reference sequence). V dropped 7 bases and J dropped 7; count of bases not matched to a gene: 10. There are 15 residues in the CDR3. The CDR3 DNA is TGTGCCAGCAACGGGGCACTAGCGGGACGAAATGAGCAGTTCTTC. Protein product: CASNGALAGRNEQFF.

Here the CDR3 reads CASMVVGGVNSPLHF. Written as DNA, the CDR3 is TGTGCCAGCATGGTGGTGGGGGGCGTAAATTCACCCCTCCACTTT. The V call is TRBV2, the J call TRBJ1-6, with a possible D match to TRBD1 (6 bases). V was shortened by 7 bases and J by 7 bases, with 17 bases between the two germline ends. The CDR3 length is 15 residues. Per germline, CDR1 SNHLY and CDR2 FYNNEI.

This chain uses TRBV5-1 with TRBJ1-1; D is undetermined. V dropped 5 bases and J dropped 1 base, with 6 bases sitting between them. Per the germline V gene, CDR1 is SGHRS and CDR2 is YFSETQ. This CDR3 spans 12 amino acids. The CDR3 is CASRSPNTEAFF. The CDR3, as DNA: TGCGCCAGCAGATCCCCGAACACTGAAGCTTTCTTT. Full variable domain (remainder filled in from reference TRBV5-1 and TRBJ1-1): KAGVTQTPRYLIKTRGQQVTLSCSPISGHRSVSWYQQTPGQGLQFLFEYFSETQRNKGNFPGRFSGRQFSNSRSEMNVSTLELGDSALYLCASRSPNTEAFFGQGTRLTVV.

The chain uses TRBV7-9 and TRBJ1-6, with D tentatively TRBD1 (5 bases). The CDR3 runs to 16 residues. V shed 8 bases and J shed 9 bases, with 23 bases lying between them. In germline, CDR1 is SEHNR, CDR2 FQNEAQ (reference sequence). Here the CDR3 DNA reads TGTGCCAGCGCTAGGCTGACGGGACCCTCAAGTTCACCCCTCCACTTT. It is translated as CASARLTGPSSSPLHF. The full variable domain, in which reference TRBV7-9 and TRBJ1-6 provide the parts outside the CDR3, is DTGVSQNPRHKITKRGQNVTFRCDPISEHNRLYWYRQTLGQGPEFLTYFQNEAQLEKSRLLSDRFSAERPKGSFSTLEIQRTEQGDSAMYLCASARLTGPSSSPLHFGNGTRLTVT.

The J gene is TRBJ1-1, the V gene TRBV7-2; unclear D gene. The V gene lost 2 bases and the J gene lost 0 bases, with 7 bases spanning the gap. The CDR3 sequence is 14 residues long. The V gene's germline CDR1 is SGHTA and CDR2 FQGNSA. CDR3: CASSLTALNTEAFF. The CDR3 DNA sequence: TGTGCCAGCAGCTTAACAGCACTGAACACTGAAGCTTTCTTT.

The rearrangement uses TRBV6-5 and TRBJ2-2; D may match TRBD1 or TRBD2 (5 bases each). The CDR3 sequence is 14 residues long. V shed 10 bases and J shed 6 bases, with 18 bases lying between them. CDR1 and CDR2 from the germline V gene are MNHEY and SVGAGI. The CDR3 sequence: CATLEILGAGELFF. The CDR3, as DNA: TGTGCCACCCTGGAAATCCTGGGGGCCGGGGAGCTGTTTTTT.

The V and J genes are TRBV7-9 and TRBJ2-7; D uncertain. The germline V gene has CDR1 SEHNR and CDR2 FQNEAQ (reference sequence). The CDR3 totals 11 residues. Trimming cost V 4 bases and J 5 bases, with 6 bases left between them. CDR3 in amino acids: CASSSVDEQYF. The CDR3 nucleotides are TGTGCCAGCAGCTCCGTGGACGAGCAGTACTTC.

The rearrangement joins TRBV20-1 to TRBJ1-3; the D gene is possibly TRBD1 (6 bases). CDR1 DFQATT and CDR2 SNEGSKA come from the germline V gene (reference sequence). The CDR3 consists of 14 residues. V was shortened by 3 bases and J by 3 bases, with 12 bases between the two germline ends. This CDR3 is CSASHREVGNTIYF. Here the CDR3 DNA reads TGCAGTGCTAGTCACAGGGAGGTTGGAAACACCATATATTTT.

This clone was seen just once. The chain is built from TRBV18 and TRBJ2-1; the match to TRBD2 covers 10 bases. CDR1 and CDR2 (germline): KGHSH, LQKENI. The CDR3 sequence is 15 residues long. The J segment lost 7 bases and the V segment lost 3 bases, leaving 6 bases of the junction unmatched. The CDR3 DNA reads as TGTGCCAGCTCACCGGGACTAGCGCAGGGAAATGAGCAGTTCTTC. Residues: CASSPGLAQGNEQFF.

The genes are TRBV30 and TRBJ2-2; 9 bases map to TRBD1. The trim removed 1 base at V and 3 bases at J, leaving 3 bases unmatched. This CDR3 has 15 residues. Germline assignment: CDR1 GTSNPN and CDR2 SVGIG (reference sequence). The DNA of the CDR3 is TGTGCCTGGAGTGCGCGGGACAGGGACACCGGGGAGCTGTTTTTT. Protein product: CAWSARDRDTGELFF.

This clone was detected only once. The chain has TRBV7-2 and TRBJ2-7; the match to TRBD2 covers 7 bases. Trimming took 2 bases from V and 4 from J; bases not matched to a gene: 8. The CDR3 is 15 amino acids. Looked up from germline, CDR1 is SGHTA and CDR2 is FQGNSA. CDR3 sequence (DNA): TGTGCCAGCAGCTTATTGGGGGGGTTTAGATACGAGCAGTACTTC. It encodes CASSLLGGFRYEQYF.

The chain combines TRBV18 with TRBJ2-1; perhaps D is TRBD1 or TRBD2 (5 bases each). CDR1 is KGHSH, CDR2 LQKENI, per germline. Trimming cost V 5 bases and J 2 bases, with 7 bases left between them. This CDR3 spans 13 amino acids. CDR3 loop: CASSGTAYNEQFF. DNA for the CDR3: TGTGCCAGCTCAGGGACCGCCTACAATGAGCAGTTCTTC.

The rearrangement uses TRBV6-5 and TRBJ2-7; D is possibly TRBD1 (6 bases). The CDR3 length is 13 residues. CDR1 is MNHEY and CDR2 is SVGAGI in the germline V gene. Between the trimmed V and J ends, which lost 5 bases and 5 bases, there was a span of 13 bases. CDR3 sequence (DNA): TGTGCCAGCAGTAGGGGGACACCGAACGAGCAGTACTTC. Its translation is CASSRGTPNEQYF.